One and the same sample provided the 28 T cell receptor beta chains below, sequenced in a study of blood T cell repertoires in COVID-19. The repertoire was sequenced with immunoSEQ multiplex PCR; TCRdb's copy has only in-frame clones and lacks some. The sample includes 130,000 to 150,000 clones, roughly 76% of them seen just once. The sequenced sample was peripheral blood. These receptor sequences come from a human donor with acute or convalescent COVID-19. The donor label of this sample is uncertain.

This sequence joins TRBV6-5 and TRBJ1-5, with TRBD1 matching over 8 bases. The CDR3 consists of 15 residues. The germline gives CDR1 MNHEY, CDR2 SVGAGI. Losses at the gene ends were 6 bases for V and 1 base for J; bases not matched to a gene: 5. CDR3 region: CASRRQGISNQPQHF. The CDR3 coding sequence is TGTGCCAGCAGGCGACAGGGGATAAGCAATCAGCCCCAGCATTTT.

In nucleotides, the CDR3 is TGTGCCAGCAGTTTAACGGTGTCCTATAATTCACCCCTCCACTTT. It yields the protein CASSLTVSYNSPLHF. The rearrangement joins TRBV27 to TRBJ1-6; D is unclear. CDR1 is MNHEY, CDR2 SMNVEV, per germline (reference sequence). V was shortened by 2 bases and J by 1 base, with 6 bases between the two germline ends. This CDR3 comprises 15 residues.

The J gene is TRBJ2-7, the V gene TRBV9, with 9 bases fitting TRBD2. CDR1 is SGDLS, CDR2 YYNGEE, per germline. This CDR3 has 14 amino acids. V was clipped by 3 bases and J by 2 bases; unmatched bases: 3. CDR3 protein: CASSERGATYEQYF. As DNA, the CDR3 is TGTGCCAGCAGCGAGCGGGGGGCAACCTACGAGCAGTACTTC.

The chain recombines TRBV27 with TRBJ1-1, with 9 bases matching TRBD1. Germline V CDR1 and CDR2: MNHEY, SMNVEV (reference sequence). The CDR3 is 17 amino acids. V shed 4 bases and J 3 bases; nucleotides not matched to a gene: 12. CDR3 amino acids: CASSSRDRASRYTEAFF. The CDR3 DNA reads as TGTGCCAGCAGTTCCCGGGACAGGGCTTCGAGGTACACTGAAGCTTTCTTT.

The chain has TRBV30 and TRBJ1-1; 9 bases are a match to TRBD1. CDR1 and CDR2 (germline): GTSNPN, SVGIG (reference sequence). J lost 3 bases, V lost 2 bases, and 7 bases had no gene match. This CDR3 has 15 residues. CDR3 amino acids: CAWSKGQGVYTEAFF. In DNA, the CDR3 is TGTGCCTGGAGTAAGGGACAGGGAGTGTACACTGAAGCTTTCTTT.

CDR3 loop: CASSLGTGGLNTEAFF. The CDR3 bases are TGCGCCAGCAGCTTGGGGACAGGGGGCTTGAACACTGAAGCTTTCTTT. The chain combines TRBV5-1 with TRBJ1-1, with TRBD1 matching 11 bases. Germline V gene sequence: CDR1 SGHRS, CDR2 YFSETQ. The CDR3 totals 16 residues. Trimming cost V 0 bases and J 0 bases; bases outside gene matches: 1.

This clone appeared a few times. The rearrangement links TRBV24-1 to TRBJ2-1; 8 bases agree with TRBD1. Germline trimming cut 3 bases from V and 2 bases from J; bases unmatched to any gene: 5. The CDR3 sequence is 16 residues long. CDR1 is KGHDR, CDR2 SFDVKD, per germline. The CDR3 region is CATSDMDRATYNEQFF. The CDR3 region has the DNA TGTGCCACCAGTGATATGGACAGGGCAACCTACAATGAGCAGTTCTTC.

The rearrangement links TRBV9 to TRBJ1-1; no reliable D call. The CDR3 contains 15 residues. V was clipped by 0 bases and J by 3 bases, with 12 bases between them. CDR1 is SGDLS, CDR2 YYNGEE, per germline. CDR3 sequence reads: CASSVDPGAYTEAFF. CDR3 bases: TGTGCCAGCAGCGTAGACCCGGGTGCGTACACTGAAGCTTTCTTT.

The rearrangement links TRBV5-1 to TRBJ1-1; D uncertain. The CDR3 totals 14 residues. The germline CDR1 and CDR2 sequences are SGHRS and YFSETQ. Trimming cost V 2 bases and J 4 bases, with 12 bases left between them. The DNA of the CDR3 is TGCGCCAGCAGCTTATCCGGGGTGGCCACTGAAGCTTTCTTT. It encodes CASSLSGVATEAFF.

The V call is TRBV10-3, the J call TRBJ2-1; TRBD1 matches 7 bases. V lost 9 bases, J lost 7 bases, and 15 bases stayed unmatched. CDR3 length equals 15 residues. Per the germline V gene, CDR1 is ENHRY and CDR2 is SYGVKD. The CDR3 reads CAIKDRSKGGNEQFF. CDR3 DNA: TGTGCCATTAAGGACAGGTCCAAAGGTGGGAATGAGCAGTTCTTC.

This rearrangement joins TRBV5-4 to TRBJ2-3, with 8 bases lining up with TRBD1. The CDR3 is 14 amino acids. V lost 4 bases, J lost 3 bases, and 4 bases stayed unmatched. The germline gives CDR1 SGHNT, CDR2 YYREEE (reference sequence). CDR3 protein: CASSLQGATDTQYF. Here the CDR3 DNA reads TGTGCCAGCAGCCTGCAGGGGGCAACAGATACGCAGTATTTT.

The chain combines TRBV28 with TRBJ1-3, with TRBD1 as a possible D gene (5 bases). Germline V gives CDR1 MDHEN, CDR2 SYDVKM. This CDR3 is built from 12 residues. Trimming removed 6 bases from V and 3 bases from J, with 6 bases in between. The CDR3 sequence: CASRGLGNTIYF. CDR3 bases: TGTGCCAGCAGGGGGCTTGGAAACACCATATATTTT.

The rearrangement uses TRBV3-1 (or the pseudogene TRBV3-2) and TRBJ1-2, with TRBD1 matching 10 bases. This CDR3 has 16 residues. Germline lookup yields CDR1 LGHDT and CDR2 YNNKEL (reference sequence). Unmatched junction bases numbered 5, after V lost 2 bases and J lost 2 bases. The CDR3 nucleotides are TGTGCCAGCAGCCAATGGGTGACAGGGGGCAACTATGGCTACACCTTC. As protein: CASSQWVTGGNYGYTF.

This sequence joins TRBV24-1 and TRBJ2-1; 9 bases are shared with TRBD1. Trimming cost V 3 bases and J 6 bases; bases outside gene matches: 8. The V gene's germline CDR1 is KGHDR and CDR2 SFDVKD. The CDR3 covers 16 residues. This chain's CDR3 is CATSDPGQGIGNEQFF. In nucleotides, the CDR3 is TGTGCCACCAGTGATCCAGGACAGGGGATAGGCAATGAGCAGTTCTTC.

This clone has just one count. This chain connects TRBV6-5 to TRBJ2-1, with D possibly being TRBD1 (5 bases). The CDR3 is made up of 15 amino acids. The V gene lost 7 bases and the J gene lost 3 bases, with 16 bases spanning the gap. The germline CDR1 and CDR2 sequences are MNHEY and SVGAGI. The CDR3 nucleotides are TGTGCCAGCAAGGCCCGAAAAGGGGACTACAATGAGCAGTTCTTC. It translates to CASKARKGDYNEQFF.

The gene calls are TRBV20-1 and TRBJ2-5; maybe TRBD2 (6 bases). V was cut by 2 bases and J by 13 bases, with 14 bases left in between. This CDR3 contains 11 residues. Germline V gene lookup returns CDR1 DFQATT and CDR2 SNEGSKA (reference sequence). Here the CDR3 reads CSARTGDSWYF. As DNA, the CDR3 is TGCAGTGCTAGAACGGGGGACTCGTGGTACTTC.

This sequence joins TRBV3-1 (or the pseudogene TRBV3-2) and TRBJ1-6; D remains ambiguous. The CDR3 spans 14 residues. V lost 5 bases to trimming and J lost 6 bases, with 11 bases between them. From germline, CDR1 is LGHDT and CDR2 YNNKEL (reference sequence). This chain's CDR3 is CASSDRGANSPLHF. CDR3 nucleotide sequence: TGTGCCAGCAGCGATCGGGGTGCTAATTCACCCCTCCACTTT.

J is TRBJ2-5 and V is TRBV5-6; D gene ambiguous. Germline CDR1 SGHDT, CDR2 YYEEEE. V lost 3 bases, J lost 5 bases, and 5 bases lay in between. This CDR3 comprises 11 residues. CDR3 nucleotides: TGTGCCAGCAGCTCTATGGAGACCCAGTACTTC. This codes for CASSSMETQYF.

The genes are TRBV18 and TRBJ1-6; no clear D. CDR3 size: 15 residues. The ends were cut back, 5 bases at V and 0 bases at J, with 8 bases in the middle. Germline assignment: CDR1 KGHSH and CDR2 LQKENI. This CDR3 is CASSEYSSYNSPLHF. CDR3 coding DNA: TGTGCCAGCTCAGAGTACTCCTCCTATAATTCACCCCTCCACTTT. Filled out from reference TRBV18 and TRBJ1-6, the complete variable domain reads NAGVMQNPRHLVRRRGQEARLRCSPMKGHSHVYWYRQLPEEGLKFMVYLQKENIIDESGMPKERFSAEFPKEGPSILRIQQVVRGDSAAYFCASSEYSSYNSPLHFGNGTRLTVT.

CDR3 nucleotides: TGTGCCAGCAGCTTTAGGGGGTTTACCTACAATGAGCAGTTCTTC. Its protein product is CASSFRGFTYNEQFF. The genes are TRBV6-5 and TRBJ2-1; D possibly corresponds to TRBD1 (6 bases). Trimming left V 6 bases short and J 2 bases short, with 14 bases between. CDR3 length: 15 residues. Germline CDR1 is MNHEY and CDR2 is SVGAGI.

This clone was recorded many times. The chain recombines TRBV19 with TRBJ2-1; TRBD2 matches at 8 bases. V dropped 3 bases and J dropped 3; count of bases not matched to a gene: 7. This CDR3 region has 16 residues. Looked up from germline, CDR1 is LNHDA and CDR2 is SQIVND (reference sequence). The CDR3 DNA is TGTGCCAGTAGTATGGAAACTAGCGGCTACTACAATGAGCAGTTCTTC. The encoded protein is CASSMETSGYYNEQFF.

This chain links TRBV19 with TRBJ2-6; 15 bases agree with TRBD2. The junction had 11 bases not matched to a gene; V was cut back by 8 bases and J by 0 bases. This CDR3 spans 20 amino acids. Per the germline V gene, CDR1 is LNHDA and CDR2 is SQIVND (reference sequence). CDR3: CASLPGTSGGIVSGANVLTF. CDR3 bases: TGTGCCAGTCTCCCCGGGACTAGCGGGGGGATAGTCTCTGGGGCCAACGTCCTGACTTTC.

The chain has TRBV18 and TRBJ2-1; the match to TRBD1 covers 8 bases. Germline assignment: CDR1 KGHSH and CDR2 LQKENI. Trimming cost V 0 bases and J 9 bases; bases outside gene matches: 13. The CDR3 runs to 17 residues. This chain's CDR3 is CASSPPRQGTFGIEQFF. The CDR3 DNA sequence: TGTGCCAGCTCACCACCCCGACAGGGGACCTTCGGCATTGAGCAGTTCTTC.

This chain connects TRBV5-1 to TRBJ2-6; 7 bases are shared with TRBD2. Trimming removed 2 bases from V and 0 bases from J; junction bases left unmatched: 5. Per germline, CDR1 SGHRS and CDR2 YFSETQ. The CDR3 runs to 17 residues. CDR3 bases: TGCGCCAGCAGCTTATTAGCGGGTAACTCTGGGGCCAACGTCCTGACTTTC. Its protein is CASSLLAGNSGANVLTF.

This rearrangement joins TRBV30 to TRBJ1-6; tentative D call: TRBD1 (5 bases). Trimming stripped 1 base from V and 10 bases from J, with 11 bases between. Germline CDR1 and CDR2: GTSNPN and SVGIG (reference sequence). This CDR3 is built from 13 residues. The CDR3 spells CAWSAGGWSPLHF. CDR3 in DNA: TGTGCCTGGAGTGCCGGGGGGTGGTCACCCCTCCACTTT.

This chain joins TRBV4-1 and TRBJ1-1; D gene unclear. CDR3 size: 14 residues. V dropped 1 base and J dropped 6 bases, with 12 bases sitting between them. In germline, CDR1 is MGHRA, CDR2 YSYEKL. The CDR3 DNA reads TGCGCCAGCAGCCAAGGTGAGGGCGTCGCTGAAGCTTTCTTT. Amino acid sequence: CASSQGEGVAEAFF.

This clone was counted only a few times. The V call is TRBV5-1, the J call TRBJ1-1, with D possibly matching TRBD1 (5 bases). V lost 5 bases, J lost 4 bases, and 21 bases lay in between. CDR3 length: 16 residues. The germline gives CDR1 SGHRS, CDR2 YFSETQ. The chain's CDR3 is CASSPDGGTAATEAFF. The DNA of the CDR3 is TGCGCCAGCAGTCCCGACGGGGGGACGGCCGCCACTGAAGCTTTCTTT.

The J gene is TRBJ2-1, the V gene TRBV19; 9 nucleotides line up with TRBD1. This CDR3 region has 14 residues. Germline loops: CDR1 LNHDA, CDR2 SQIVND (reference sequence). V was clipped by 5 bases and J by 6 bases; unmatched bases: 5. CDR3 nucleotides: TGTGCCAGTAGTCCCCGGGACAGGGCCAATGAGCAGTTCTTC. It specifies CASSPRDRANEQFF.